A selection of T cell receptor beta chains follows, all from one sample in a study of beta chain features in type 1 diabetes. Assay used: immunoSEQ multiplex PCR; TCRdb lists only in-frame clones, some missing. The data show more than 300,000 clones, about a tenth seen once. Sequencing was carried out using central memory CD4+ T cells from blood. Receptor source: a young man with type 1 diabetes. Both conserved end residues are part of each CDR3. A D gene is named only where the DNA matches it firmly. Clone size is given for some rows only: seen once, a few or many times, or a class if the clone is expanded.

d_gene	j_gene	abundance	v_gene	CDR3aa	CDR3nt
-	TRBJ2-3	many	TRBV18	CASSPPSTDTQYF	TGTGCCAGCTCACCACCTAGCACAGATACGCAGTATTTT
-	TRBJ2-1	few	TRBV5-1	CASSLEPSVGEQFF	TGCGCCAGCAGCTTGGAGCCTAGCGTGGGTGAGCAGTTCTTC
TRBD2	TRBJ2-7	-	TRBV25-1	CASSASGGSHEQYF	TGTGCCAGCAGTGCTAGCGGGGGGTCGCACGAGCAGTACTTC
-	TRBJ2-7	few	TRBV11-2	CASSPVAGLEQYF	TGTGCCAGCAGCCCAGTGGCAGGGCTCGAGCAGTACTTC
-	TRBJ2-5	-	TRBV27	CASSTSSRGAQETQYF	TGTGCCAGCAGTACCTCGTCTCGGGGAGCACAAGAGACCCAGTACTTC
-	TRBJ1-3	few	TRBV7-2	CASSPHQPTPSGNTIYF	TGTGCCAGCAGCCCTCACCAGCCGACTCCTTCTGGAAACACCATATATTTT
-	TRBJ2-3	-	TRBV18	CASSPHGRDTQYF	TGTGCCAGCTCACCGCATGGGCGGGATACGCAGTATTTT
-	TRBJ2-3	many	TRBV18	CASSPLSESDTQYF	TGTGCCAGCTCACCACTCTCGGAGTCAGATACGCAGTATTTT
-	TRBJ2-4	few	TRBV7-2	CASSLVGLNGNIQYF	TGTGCCAGCAGCTTAGTGGGTCTAAATGGAAACATTCAGTACTTC
TRBD2	TRBJ2-5	-	TRBV7-2	CASSRGGAEETQYF	TGTGCCAGCAGCCGGGGGGGGGCCGAAGAGACCCAGTACTTC
TRBD2	TRBJ2-5	-	TRBV28	CASSFGDSGGARSTQYF	TGTGCCAGCAGTTTTGGGGATAGCGGGGGGGCGAGGTCGACCCAGTACTTC
TRBD2	TRBJ2-2	few	TRBV7-2	CASSFPAGSTNTGELFF	TGTGCCAGCAGCTTTCCAGCGGGGAGTACTAACACCGGGGAGCTGTTTTTT
-	TRBJ2-5	-	TRBV29-1	CSVEYPAALTQYF	TGCAGCGTCGAATATCCAGCGGCTCTGACCCAGTACTTC
TRBD1	TRBJ2-3	few	TRBV7-9	CASSLRQGTTTDTQYF	TGTGCCAGCAGCCTCCGACAGGGAACTACCACAGATACGCAGTATTTT
TRBD1	TRBJ2-7	-	TRBV7-2	CASSPGTGGLPEQYF	TGTGCCAGCAGCCCAGGGACAGGGGGCCTTCCCGAGCAGTACTTC
-	TRBJ2-2	few	TRBV4-3	CASSHRWDTGELFF	TGCGCCAGCAGCCATAGGTGGGACACCGGGGAGCTGTTTTTT
-	TRBJ1-1	-	TRBV18	CASSPDQNTEAFF	TGTGCCAGCTCACCGGACCAGAACACTGAAGCTTTCTTT
-	TRBJ2-7	few	TRBV30	CAWSVQGKGIEQYF	TGTGCCTGGAGTGTACAGGGAAAGGGGATCGAGCAGTACTTC
-	TRBJ2-1	-	TRBV16	CASSQLRDDEQFF	TGTGCCAGCAGCCAATTGAGGGACGATGAGCAGTTCTTC
-	TRBJ1-1	-	TRBV9	CASTGGAQNTEAFF	TGTGCCAGCACCGGAGGGGCCCAGAACACTGAAGCTTTCTTT
-	TRBJ1-1	-	TRBV30	CAWHYEGQVEAFF	TGTGCCTGGCACTACGAGGGGCAGGTTGAAGCTTTCTTT
-	TRBJ2-2	many	TRBV2	CASSSQGSGELFF	TGTGCCAGCAGTTCTCAGGGTTCCGGGGAGCTGTTTTTT
TRBD1	TRBJ1-3	few	TRBV5-4	CASSSRGTVVSGNTIYF	TGTGCCAGCAGCTCCCGAGGGACAGTCGTCTCTGGAAACACCATATATTTT
TRBD2	TRBJ2-3	-	TRBV5-4	CASSLNSGGGAADTQYF	TGTGCCAGCAGCTTGAATTCCGGCGGGGGGGCGGCAGATACGCAGTATTTT
TRBD1	TRBJ1-1	-	TRBV19	CASSNYRGTAEAFF	TGTGCCAGTAGTAACTACAGGGGGACTGCTGAAGCTTTCTTT
TRBD2	TRBJ2-1	few	TRBV19	CASSRGLAGDNEQFF	TGTGCCAGTAGTAGGGGACTAGCGGGGGACAATGAGCAGTTCTTC
TRBD1	TRBJ2-5	many	TRBV4-3	CASSYGIQGGQETQYF	TGCGCCAGCAGCTACGGCATACAGGGGGGCCAAGAGACCCAGTACTTC
TRBD1	TRBJ2-5	few	TRBV4-3	CASSDSGDRRETQYF	TGCGCCAGCAGCGATAGTGGGGACAGAAGAGAGACCCAGTACTTC
-	TRBJ1-2	-	TRBV10-3	CAISELQDSYGYTF	TGTGCCATCAGTGAGCTTCAGGACAGCTATGGCTACACCTTC
TRBD1	TRBJ1-1	-	TRBV29-1	CSVTGGVTEAFF	TGCAGCGTGACAGGGGGGGTCACTGAAGCTTTCTTT
-	TRBJ2-3	few	TRBV2	CASGPSRLGTDTQYF	TGTGCCAGCGGCCCTTCGCGGCTCGGCACAGATACGCAGTATTTT
-	TRBJ2-7	few	TRBV10-3	CAISPGGQLGGYEQYF	TGTGCCATCAGCCCTGGTGGACAGTTGGGGGGCTACGAGCAGTACTTC
-	TRBJ2-2	-	TRBV28	CASSHLRDTGELFF	TGTGCCAGCAGTCACCTAAGGGACACCGGGGAGCTGTTTTTT
TRBD2	TRBJ2-5	few	TRBV5-1	CASSLSLASGQETQYF	TGCGCCAGCAGCTTGTCCCTAGCTAGCGGTCAAGAGACCCAGTACTTC
-	TRBJ1-1	-	TRBV15	CATSRDAAGHTEAFF	TGTGCCACCAGCAGAGATGCCGCGGGGCACACTGAAGCTTTCTTT
-	TRBJ2-6	-	TRBV5-1	CASSLSGEANVLTF	TGCGCCAGCAGCTTGTCGGGAGAGGCCAACGTCCTGACTTTC
-	TRBJ2-3	few	TRBV7-2	CASSFRVTGLGTDTQYF	TGTGCCAGCAGCTTCCGTGTGACGGGCTTAGGCACAGATACGCAGTATTTT
TRBD2	TRBJ2-1	few	TRBV2	CASSESRGGSNEQFF	TGTGCCAGCAGTGAATCGCGGGGGGGCTCGAATGAGCAGTTCTTC
-	TRBJ2-2	few	TRBV27	CASSLNLGRGELFF	TGTGCCAGCAGTTTAAATCTTGGACGCGGGGAGCTGTTTTTT
TRBD2	TRBJ2-3	few	TRBV18	CASSPGGTSGAPDTQYF	TGTGCCAGCTCACCTGGGGGGACTAGCGGGGCCCCAGATACGCAGTATTTT
-	TRBJ1-6	many	TRBV5-6	CASSPDPGSPLHF	TGTGCCAGCAGCCCGGACCCGGGTTCACCCCTCCACTTT
-	TRBJ1-1	few	TRBV6-1	CASSEVVKGNTEAFF	TGTGCCAGCAGTGAAGTAGTGAAGGGGAACACTGAAGCTTTCTTT
TRBD2	TRBJ2-3	many	TRBV18	CASSPPASGGTDTQYF	TGTGCCAGCTCACCACCGGCTAGCGGGGGCACAGATACGCAGTATTTT
-	TRBJ1-2	-	TRBV28	CASSRTALNYGYTF	TGTGCCAGCAGCCGGACAGCCCTTAACTATGGCTACACCTTC
TRBD1	TRBJ1-5	few	TRBV19	CASSIPGGVGNQPQHF	TGTGCCAGTAGTATCCCAGGGGGCGTAGGCAATCAGCCCCAGCATTTT
-	TRBJ1-4	few	TRBV7-9	CASSLANSREKLFF	TGTGCCAGCAGCTTAGCCAACAGTAGAGAAAAACTGTTTTTT
-	TRBJ2-5	-	TRBV9	CASSVDRWGETQYF	TGTGCCAGCAGCGTAGATCGGTGGGGGGAGACCCAGTACTTC
-	TRBJ2-7	few	TRBV28	CASSSPRGRQYF	TGTGCCAGCAGTTCACCAAGGGGCCGGCAGTACTTC